A selection of T cell receptor beta chains follows, all from one sample in a study of early T cells in non-severe SARS-CoV-2 infection. TCRdb re-called the 5' RACE reads with MiXCR, one entry per CDR3 protein. The sample contains 68,000 or so distinct CDR3 sequences, roughly 13% of which appear only once. The sequenced material came from whole blood. All receptors derive from an adult who was a healthcare worker with PCR-confirmed SARS-CoV-2 infection or an uninfected control (not recorded which). The CDR3 runs from the conserved cysteine through the conserved F or W. A D gene is named only where the DNA matches it firmly. Clone size appears in some rows only: once, few, many, or a class for an expanded clone.

-	few	TRBV12-3/TRBV12-4	TRBJ2-1	CASNPLGNEQFF	TGTGCCAGCAACCCTTTAGGAAATGAGCAGTTCTTC
TRBD2	few	TRBV19	TRBJ2-1	CASIRRGVQFF	TGTGCCAGCATCAGGCGGGGGGTCCAGTTCTTC
TRBD1	many	TRBV27	TRBJ1-1	CASSRDRGFLYTEAFF	TGTGCCAGCAGTCGAGACAGGGGGTTCTTGTACACTGAAGCTTTCTTT
-	many	TRBV5-1	TRBJ2-1	CASSLMGLPYNEQFF	TGCGCCAGCAGCTTGATGGGACTCCCGTACAATGAGCAGTTCTTC
TRBD1	-	TRBV4-1	TRBJ2-5	CASSVTGGDQETQYF	TGCGCCAGCAGCGTGACAGGGGGAGATCAAGAGACCCAGTACTTC
TRBD1	-	TRBV5-1	TRBJ2-3	CASRSTAGGGTDTQYF	TGCGCCAGCAGGTCAACTGCAGGGGGCGGCACAGATACGCAGTATTTT
-	many	TRBV6-5	TRBJ2-7	CASNPTVGDPYEQYF	TGTGCCAGCAACCCTACCGTCGGGGATCCCTACGAGCAGTACTTC
TRBD2	-	TRBV9	TRBJ2-3	CASSVAGTGGLDTQYF	TGTGCCAGCAGCGTAGCCGGAACGGGGGGGCTAGATACGCAGTATTTT
-	-	TRBV20-1	TRBJ1-2	CSASSAVYGYTF	TGCAGTGCTAGTTCGGCTGTCTATGGCTACACCTTC
TRBD2	-	TRBV10-3	TRBJ2-1	CASAGGHNEQFF	TGTGCCAGTGCGGGAGGACACAATGAGCAGTTCTTC
-	-	TRBV12-3/TRBV12-4	TRBJ1-2	CASSLLNYGYTF	TGTGCCAGCAGTTTATTGAACTATGGCTACACCTTC
TRBD2	few	TRBV10-2	TRBJ2-1	CASRIAGGPVEQFF	TGCGCCAGCAGAATCGCGGGGGGGCCCGTTGAGCAGTTCTTC
-	-	TRBV29-1	TRBJ2-6	CSVVFSGANVLTF	TGCAGCGTAGTCTTCTCTGGGGCCAACGTCCTGACTTTC
-	many	TRBV9	TRBJ1-2	CASSVGGGTDGYTF	TGTGCCAGCAGCGTAGGAGGTGGGACGGACGGCTACACCTTC
TRBD1	few	TRBV29-1	TRBJ2-7	CSCRDSLEQYF	TGCAGCTGTAGGGACAGTCTCGAGCAGTACTTC
-	few	TRBV29-1	TRBJ2-3	CSARTGDFTDTQYF	TGCAGCGCCAGAACCGGGGATTTCACAGATACGCAGTATTTT
-	few	TRBV6-2/TRBV6-3	TRBJ2-1	CASSPARSQNNEQFF	TGTGCCAGCAGTCCGGCAAGATCCCAGAACAATGAGCAGTTCTTC
-	many	TRBV29-1	TRBJ2-7	CSVVGGPYEQYF	TGCAGCGTTGTTGGCGGACCCTACGAGCAGTACTTC
-	-	TRBV5-1	TRBJ1-5	CASSTIPDQPQHF	TGCGCCAGCAGCACCATTCCCGATCAGCCCCAGCATTTT
-	few	TRBV20-1	TRBJ2-3	CSARDGGIGTDTQYF	TGCAGTGCCCGGGACGGGGGAATTGGCACAGATACGCAGTATTTT
TRBD1	-	TRBV7-9	TRBJ1-1	CASRPRDRERAYAEAFF	TGTGCCAGCAGGCCCCGGGACAGGGAGAGGGCTTACGCTGAAGCTTTCTTT
TRBD1	many	TRBV9	TRBJ2-7	CASSVGQNLGEQYF	TGTGCCAGCAGCGTGGGACAGAACCTTGGGGAGCAGTACTTC
-	few	TRBV7-9	TRBJ2-5	CASSRDEDQETQYF	TGTGCCAGCAGTAGAGATGAGGACCAAGAGACCCAGTACTTC
-	large	TRBV7-9	TRBJ2-4	CASSVAQAKNIQYF	TGTGCCAGCAGCGTCGCACAGGCCAAAAACATTCAGTACTTC
-	many	TRBV14	TRBJ1-6	CASSPGVAGISPLHF	TGTGCCAGCAGCCCGGGGGTGGCAGGGATCTCACCCCTCCACTTT
-	many	TRBV7-9	TRBJ2-7	CASSLNVHEQYF	TGTGCCAGCAGCTTGAATGTGCACGAGCAGTACTTC
TRBD2	medium-sized	TRBV4-3	TRBJ2-5	CASSQEGSGAKETQYF	TGCGCCAGCAGCCAAGAAGGTAGCGGGGCAAAAGAGACCCAGTACTTC
TRBD2	-	TRBV20-1	TRBJ2-1	CSANARGAGAAYNEQFF	TGCAGTGCTAACGCCCGGGGAGCGGGGGCCGCCTACAATGAGCAGTTCTTC
TRBD1	-	TRBV12-3/TRBV12-4	TRBJ1-1	CASSQDTGEYTEAFF	TGTGCCAGCAGCCAAGACACAGGGGAATACACTGAAGCTTTCTTT
-	many	TRBV5-1	TRBJ1-2	CASSLAVAQAYGYTF	TGCGCCAGCAGCTTGGCCGTAGCACAGGCCTATGGCTACACCTTC
-	many	TRBV5-1	TRBJ2-7	CASSLTGLEQYF	TGCGCCAGCAGCTTGACGGGCCTCGAGCAGTACTTC
-	many	TRBV9	TRBJ1-6	CASRPEGYNSPLHF	TGTGCCAGCCGCCCGGAGGGGTATAATTCACCCCTCCACTTT
-	many	TRBV21-1	TRBJ2-7	CASSNFTQYF	TGTGCCAGCAGCAATTTCACCCAGTACTTC
-	few	TRBV11-2	TRBJ2-1	CASSLGPRAPSYNEQFF	TGTGCCAGCAGCTTAGGCCCCCGGGCCCCCTCCTACAATGAGCAGTTCTTC
-	few	TRBV5-5	TRBJ2-3	CASSLFQATITDTQYF	TGTGCCAGCAGCTTGTTCCAGGCCACAATCACAGATACGCAGTATTTT
-	many	TRBV6-2/TRBV6-3	TRBJ2-7	CASRASYEQYF	TGTGCCAGCAGGGCCAGTTACGAGCAGTACTTC
-	-	TRBV2	TRBJ2-5	CASSPQETQYF	TGTGCCAGCAGTCCCCAGGAGACCCAGTACTTC
TRBD2	many	TRBV9	TRBJ2-1	CASSGPRGLALDNEQFF	TGTGCCAGCAGCGGTCCCAGGGGACTAGCGCTTGACAATGAGCAGTTCTTC
-	many	TRBV6-6	TRBJ2-5	CASSQSLAGGRETQYF	TGTGCCAGCAGTCAATCCTTGGCCGGGGGGCGAGAGACCCAGTACTTC
TRBD2	-	TRBV20-1	TRBJ2-1	CSAALAELYNEQFF	TGCAGTGCCGCCCTAGCGGAGTTATACAATGAGCAGTTCTTC
-	-	TRBV4-2	TRBJ1-1	CASSPTSTVNTEAFF	TGTGCCAGCAGCCCAACATCGACAGTGAACACTGAAGCTTTCTTT
TRBD1	many	TRBV30	TRBJ1-2	CAWRYPGQGAGGYTF	TGTGCCTGGAGGTACCCCGGACAGGGGGCGGGTGGCTACACCTTC
TRBD1	many	TRBV19	TRBJ1-5	CASSFRTGGKEPQHF	TGTGCCAGTAGTTTCAGGACAGGGGGGAAGGAGCCCCAGCATTTT
-	many	TRBV10-3	TRBJ2-3	CAISQLSWQDTQYF	TGTGCCATCAGCCAGTTAAGTTGGCAGGATACGCAGTATTTT
-	few	TRBV20-1	TRBJ2-3	CSASWGLGGDTQYF	TGCAGTGCTAGTTGGGGGCTGGGTGGAGATACGCAGTATTTT
-	-	TRBV2	TRBJ1-6	CATAVYQGGSPLHF	TGTGCCACAGCCGTATACCAGGGTGGTTCACCCCTCCACTTT
-	few	TRBV7-7	TRBJ1-1	CASSLTEHTEAFF	TGTGCTAGCAGCTTGACAGAGCACACTGAAGCTTTCTTT
-	many	TRBV5-1	TRBJ2-3	CASSPQTASTDTQYF	TGCGCCAGCAGCCCACAGACTGCTAGCACAGATACGCAGTATTTT
-	many	TRBV24-1	TRBJ2-3	CATSGAGGQADTQYF	TGTGCCACCAGTGGGGCCGGGGGGCAGGCAGATACGCAGTATTTT
-	-	TRBV11-2	TRBJ1-2	CASSGTDYGYTF	TGTGCCAGCAGCGGAACGGACTATGGCTACACCTTC
-	few	TRBV20-1	TRBJ2-7	CSARVGAASYEQYF	TGCAGTGCTAGAGTGGGGGCTGCCTCCTACGAGCAGTACTTC
-	many	TRBV20-1	TRBJ2-7	CSATRGPENEQYF	TGCAGTGCTACCCGGGGGCCGGAAAACGAGCAGTACTTC
TRBD2	few	TRBV10-3	TRBJ2-5	CAISDPSGNEQETQYF	TGTGCCATCAGTGACCCTAGCGGGAACGAACAAGAGACCCAGTACTTC
TRBD1	few	TRBV5-1	TRBJ1-2	CASSLLGTGDGYTF	TGCGCCAGCAGCCTCCTTGGGACAGGAGATGGCTACACCTTC
-	-	TRBV20-1	TRBJ2-3	CSAGGPGRADTQYF	TGCAGTGCTGGGGGGCCGGGGAGGGCAGATACGCAGTATTTT
-	many	TRBV10-2	TRBJ2-7	CASRKGGEQYF	TGCGCCAGCCGGAAGGGGGGCGAGCAGTACTTC
TRBD1	-	TRBV3-1	TRBJ1-6	CASSHVRQGDSPLHF	TGTGCCAGCAGCCATGTCAGACAGGGAGATTCACCCCTCCACTTT
-	-	TRBV12-2	TRBJ2-3	CASRPGTGAGSTDTQYF	TGTGCAAGTCGGCCCGGGACAGGGGCCGGTAGCACAGATACGCAGTATTTT
TRBD2	few	TRBV6-2/TRBV6-3	TRBJ2-7	CASSYSTSAYEQYF	TGTGCCAGCAGTTACTCGACTAGCGCCTACGAGCAGTACTTC